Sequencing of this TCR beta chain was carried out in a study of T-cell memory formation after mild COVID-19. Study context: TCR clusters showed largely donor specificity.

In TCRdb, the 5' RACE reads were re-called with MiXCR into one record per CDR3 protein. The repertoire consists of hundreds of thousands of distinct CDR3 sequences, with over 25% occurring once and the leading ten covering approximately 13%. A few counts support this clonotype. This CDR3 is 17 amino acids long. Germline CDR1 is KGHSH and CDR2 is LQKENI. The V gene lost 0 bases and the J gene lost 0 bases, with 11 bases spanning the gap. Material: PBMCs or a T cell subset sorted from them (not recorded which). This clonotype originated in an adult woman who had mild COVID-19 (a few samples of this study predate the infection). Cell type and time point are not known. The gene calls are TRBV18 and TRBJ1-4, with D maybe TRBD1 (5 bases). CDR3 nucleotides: TGTGCCAGCTCACCACCGAACAGGCTTGCAACTAATGAAAAACTGTTTTTT. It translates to CASSPPNRLATNEKLFF.